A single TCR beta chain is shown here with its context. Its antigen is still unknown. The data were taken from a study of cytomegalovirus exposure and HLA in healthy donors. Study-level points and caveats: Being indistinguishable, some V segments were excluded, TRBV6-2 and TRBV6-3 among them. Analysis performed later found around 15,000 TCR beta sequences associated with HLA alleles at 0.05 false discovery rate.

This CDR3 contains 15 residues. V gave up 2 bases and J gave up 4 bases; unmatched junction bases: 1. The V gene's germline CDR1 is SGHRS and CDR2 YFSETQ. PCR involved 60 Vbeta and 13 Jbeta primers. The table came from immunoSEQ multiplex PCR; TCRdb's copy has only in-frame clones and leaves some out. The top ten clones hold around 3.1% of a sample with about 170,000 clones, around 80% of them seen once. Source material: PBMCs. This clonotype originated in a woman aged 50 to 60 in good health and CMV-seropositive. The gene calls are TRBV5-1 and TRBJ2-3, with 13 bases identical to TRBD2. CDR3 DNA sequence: TGCGCCAGCAGCTTAGGACTAGCGGGGGCAGATACGCAGTATTTT. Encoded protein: CASSLGLAGADTQYF.